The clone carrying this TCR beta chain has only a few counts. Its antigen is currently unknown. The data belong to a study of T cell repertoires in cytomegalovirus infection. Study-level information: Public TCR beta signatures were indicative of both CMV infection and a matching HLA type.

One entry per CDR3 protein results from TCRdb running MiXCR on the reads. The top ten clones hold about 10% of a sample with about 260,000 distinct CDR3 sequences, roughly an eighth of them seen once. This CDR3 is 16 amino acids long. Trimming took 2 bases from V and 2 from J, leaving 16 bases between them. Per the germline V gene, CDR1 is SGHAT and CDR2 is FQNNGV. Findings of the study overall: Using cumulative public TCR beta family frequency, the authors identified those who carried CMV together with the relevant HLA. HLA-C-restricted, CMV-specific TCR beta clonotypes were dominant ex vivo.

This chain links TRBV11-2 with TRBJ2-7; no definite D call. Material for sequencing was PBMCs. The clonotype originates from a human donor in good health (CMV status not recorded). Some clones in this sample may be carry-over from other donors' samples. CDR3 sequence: CASSLISTPSTYEQYF. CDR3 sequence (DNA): TGTGCCAGCAGCTTAATTAGTACCCCCTCCACCTACGAGCAGTACTTC. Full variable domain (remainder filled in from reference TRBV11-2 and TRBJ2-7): EAGVAQSPRYKIIEKRQSVAFWCNPISGHATLYWYQQILGQGPKLLIQFQNNGVVDDSQLPKDRFSAERLKGVDSTLKIQPAKLEDSAVYLCASSLISTPSTYEQYFGPGTRLTVT.